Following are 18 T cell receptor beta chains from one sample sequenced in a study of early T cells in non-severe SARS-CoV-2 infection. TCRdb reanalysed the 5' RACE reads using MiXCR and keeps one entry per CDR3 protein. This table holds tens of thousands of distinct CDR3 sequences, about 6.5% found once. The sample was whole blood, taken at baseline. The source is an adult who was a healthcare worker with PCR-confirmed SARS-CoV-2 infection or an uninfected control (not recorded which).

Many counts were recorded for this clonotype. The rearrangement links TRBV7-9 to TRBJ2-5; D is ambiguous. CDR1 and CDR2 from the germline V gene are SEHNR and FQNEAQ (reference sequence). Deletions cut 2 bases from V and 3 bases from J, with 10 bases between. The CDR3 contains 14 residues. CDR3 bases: TGTGCCAGCAGCTTACGTAGGACCGAAGAGACCCAGTACTTC. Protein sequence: CASSLRRTEETQYF. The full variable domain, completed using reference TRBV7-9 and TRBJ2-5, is DTGVSQNPRHKITKRGQNVTFRCDPISEHNRLYWYRQTLGQGPEFLTYFQNEAQLEKSRLLSDRFSAERPKGSFSTLEIQRTEQGDSAMYLCASSLRRTEETQYFGPGTRLLVL.

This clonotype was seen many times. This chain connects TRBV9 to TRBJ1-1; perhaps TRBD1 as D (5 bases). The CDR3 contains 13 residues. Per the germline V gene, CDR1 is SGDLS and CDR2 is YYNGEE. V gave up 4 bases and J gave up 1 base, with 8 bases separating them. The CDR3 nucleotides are TGTGCCAGCAGCCGGGGACCGAACACTGAAGCTTTCTTT. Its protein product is CASSRGPNTEAFF.

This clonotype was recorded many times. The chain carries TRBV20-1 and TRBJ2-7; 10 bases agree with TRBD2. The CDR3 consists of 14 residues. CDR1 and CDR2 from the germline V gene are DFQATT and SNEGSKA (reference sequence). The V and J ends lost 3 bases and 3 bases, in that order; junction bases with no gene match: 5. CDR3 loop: CSASTASGSYEQYF. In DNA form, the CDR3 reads TGCAGTGCTAGTACGGCTAGCGGGAGCTACGAGCAGTACTTC.

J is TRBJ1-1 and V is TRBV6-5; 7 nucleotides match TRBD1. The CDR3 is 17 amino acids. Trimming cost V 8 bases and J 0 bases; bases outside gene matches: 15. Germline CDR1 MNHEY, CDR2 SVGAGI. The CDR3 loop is CASLPRTGKTMNTEAFF. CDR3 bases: TGTGCCAGCCTACCTCGGACAGGAAAAACTATGAACACTGAAGCTTTCTTT.

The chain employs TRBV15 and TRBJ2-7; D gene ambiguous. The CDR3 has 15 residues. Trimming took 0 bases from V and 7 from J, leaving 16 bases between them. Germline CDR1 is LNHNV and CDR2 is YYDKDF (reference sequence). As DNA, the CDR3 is TGTGCCACCAGCAGAGATCTTAGAGAATCGAATGAGCAGTACTTC. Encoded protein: CATSRDLRESNEQYF.

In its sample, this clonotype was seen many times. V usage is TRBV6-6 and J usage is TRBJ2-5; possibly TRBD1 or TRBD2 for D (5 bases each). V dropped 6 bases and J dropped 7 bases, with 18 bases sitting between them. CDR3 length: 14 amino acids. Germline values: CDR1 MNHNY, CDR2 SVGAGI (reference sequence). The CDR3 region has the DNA TGTGCCAGCAGCCCTTCCGGGGCCCCAGGGACCCAGTACTTC. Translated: CASSPSGAPGTQYF.

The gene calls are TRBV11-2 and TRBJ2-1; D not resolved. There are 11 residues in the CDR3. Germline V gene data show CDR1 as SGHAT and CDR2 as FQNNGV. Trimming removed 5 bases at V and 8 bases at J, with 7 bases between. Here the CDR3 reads CASSKDHEQFF. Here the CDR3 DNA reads TGTGCCAGCAGCAAAGACCATGAGCAGTTCTTC.

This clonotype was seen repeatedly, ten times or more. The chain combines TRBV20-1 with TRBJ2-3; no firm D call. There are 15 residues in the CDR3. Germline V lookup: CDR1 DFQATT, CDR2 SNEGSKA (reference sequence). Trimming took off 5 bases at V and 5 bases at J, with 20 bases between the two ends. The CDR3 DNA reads TGCAGTGCTGAGTACCGGGCTCCTGGGCTAGATACGCAGTATTTT. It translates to CSAEYRAPGLDTQYF.

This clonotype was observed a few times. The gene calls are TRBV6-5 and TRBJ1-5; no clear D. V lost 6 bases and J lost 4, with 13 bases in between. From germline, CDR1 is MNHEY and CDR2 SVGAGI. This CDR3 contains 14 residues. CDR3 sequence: CASRHEGGNQPQHF. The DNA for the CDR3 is TGTGCCAGCAGACATGAGGGAGGGAATCAGCCCCAGCATTTT.

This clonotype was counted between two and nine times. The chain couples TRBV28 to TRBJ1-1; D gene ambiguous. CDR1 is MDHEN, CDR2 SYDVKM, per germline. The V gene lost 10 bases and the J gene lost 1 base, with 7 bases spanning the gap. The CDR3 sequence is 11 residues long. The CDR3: CAIHRNTEAFF. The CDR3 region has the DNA TGTGCCATACACAGGAACACTGAAGCTTTCTTT.

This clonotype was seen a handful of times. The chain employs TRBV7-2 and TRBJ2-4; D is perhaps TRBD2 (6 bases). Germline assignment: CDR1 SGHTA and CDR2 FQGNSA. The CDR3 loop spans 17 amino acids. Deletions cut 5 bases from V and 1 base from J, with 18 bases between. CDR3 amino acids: CASSGKGAGRAKNIQYF. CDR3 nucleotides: TGTGCCAGCAGCGGGAAAGGGGCAGGGAGGGCCAAAAACATTCAGTACTTC.

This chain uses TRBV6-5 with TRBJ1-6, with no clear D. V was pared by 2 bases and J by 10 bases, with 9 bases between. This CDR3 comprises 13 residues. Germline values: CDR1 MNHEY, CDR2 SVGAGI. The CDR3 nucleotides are TGTGCCAGCAGTTACAGGGTTAAGTCACCCCTCCACTTT. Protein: CASSYRVKSPLHF.

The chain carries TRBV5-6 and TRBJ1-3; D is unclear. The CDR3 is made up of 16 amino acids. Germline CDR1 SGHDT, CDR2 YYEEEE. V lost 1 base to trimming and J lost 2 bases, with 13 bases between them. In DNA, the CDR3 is TGTGCCAGCAGCTTGACCCTCACAGATACTGGAAACACCATATATTTT. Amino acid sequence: CASSLTLTDTGNTIYF.

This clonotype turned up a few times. The CDR3: CASSPTRSLRESNQPQHF. The CDR3 DNA follows: TGTGCCAGTAGTCCAACTCGCTCGCTCAGGGAGAGCAATCAGCCCCAGCATTTT. V usage is TRBV19 and J usage is TRBJ1-5; D might be TRBD1 (5 bases). Trimming removed 5 bases at V and 1 base at J, with 21 bases between. CDR3 length equals 18 residues. CDR1 is LNHDA and CDR2 is SQIVND in the germline V gene (reference sequence).

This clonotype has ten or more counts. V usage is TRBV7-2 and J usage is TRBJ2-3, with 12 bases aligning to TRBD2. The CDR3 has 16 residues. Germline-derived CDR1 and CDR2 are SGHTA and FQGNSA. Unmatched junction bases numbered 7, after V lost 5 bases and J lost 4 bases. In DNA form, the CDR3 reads TGTGCCAGCAGCATATCTAGCGGGAGGGGGGCAGATACGCAGTATTTT. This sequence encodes CASSISSGRGADTQYF.

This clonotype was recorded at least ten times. In nucleotides, the CDR3 is TGTGCCACCAGTGATTTTAAGGGCACCGGGACAGGGCCTGGGTCGACCTACAATGAGCAGTTCTTC. Translation: CATSDFKGTGTGPGSTYNEQFF. The V gene is TRBV24-1, the J gene TRBJ2-1; 9 bases fit TRBD1. With 1 base clipped from V and 2 bases from J, the junction kept 20 bases outside the gene matches. The germline CDR1 and CDR2 sequences are KGHDR and SFDVKD. This CDR3 has 22 residues.

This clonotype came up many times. CDR3 sequence (DNA): TGTGCCAGCAGCTTCACGGACCAAGGGAGCAATGAGCAGTTCTTC. This encodes CASSFTDQGSNEQFF. This chain links TRBV7-2 with TRBJ2-1; possibly TRBD2 for D (5 bases). CDR3 length: 15 residues. With 3 bases removed from V and 6 bases from J, the gap between germline ends came to 15 bases. CDR1 is SGHTA, CDR2 FQGNSA, per germline.

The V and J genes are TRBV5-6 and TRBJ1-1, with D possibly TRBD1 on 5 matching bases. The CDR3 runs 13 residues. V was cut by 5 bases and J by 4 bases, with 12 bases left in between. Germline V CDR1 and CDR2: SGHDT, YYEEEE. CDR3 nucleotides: TGTGCCAGCAGTTACGACAGCCTCACTGAAGCTTTCTTT. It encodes CASSYDSLTEAFF.